One T cell receptor (beta chain) is described in this entry. Since a much larger clone is just one base distant, this may be a read error. V lost 7 bases and J 7 bases, leaving 17 bases between the germline ends. CDR1 ENHRY and CDR2 SYGVKD come from the germline V gene. The CDR3 covers 14 residues. This sample was taken from a study of blood T cells in healthy people across ages. A second PCR, run for roughly 7 to 12 cycles, used a sample-barcoded 5' primer plus a J-beta primer mix. TCRdb called the 5' RACE reads again in MiXCR, with one record for every CDR3 protein. In the table there are 1.5 million to 2 million distinct CDR3 sequences, under 30% of which are singletons.

The origin of this receptor is a woman in her twenties or thirties in good health. The chain recombines TRBV10-3 with TRBJ2-1; D gene uncertain. Material: blood. The CDR3 sequence is CAIKDGPNGNEQFF. The CDR3 DNA reads as TGTGCCATCAAGGACGGGCCCAATGGGAATGAGCAGTTCTTC.